The 4 T cell receptor beta chains in this list originate from one sample, sequenced in a study of blood T cell repertoires in COVID-19. Some clones are missing from TCRdb's copy, which holds only in-frame ones; the method was immunoSEQ multiplex PCR. The sample shows approximately 99,000 clones, 79% of them seen only once. The sample taken for sequencing was peripheral blood. These receptors originate from a woman at least 80 years old with active or convalescent COVID-19.

This rearrangement joins TRBV18 to TRBJ2-5; TRBD1 might be the D (7 bases). V was clipped by 6 bases and J by 6 bases, with 29 bases between them. The CDR3 is made up of 18 amino acids. CDR1 and CDR2 from the germline V gene are KGHSH and LQKENI. The CDR3 DNA is TGTGCCAGCTCCCGGGACAGAGGGGGACGGGTAGCGGAAAAGACCCAGTACTTC. It specifies CASSRDRGGRVAEKTQYF.

The CDR3 spells CASSQGTGDSYEQYF. The CDR3 DNA reads as TGCGCCAGCAGCCAAGGGACAGGGGACTCCTACGAGCAGTACTTC. The J gene is TRBJ2-7, the V gene TRBV4-1; 9 bases fit TRBD1. Trimming took 1 base from V and 0 from J; bases not matched to a gene: 1. In germline, CDR1 is MGHRA, CDR2 YSYEKL. The CDR3 totals 15 residues.

This clone has only a few counts. The gene calls are TRBV9 and TRBJ2-7; weak D call: TRBD2 (6 bases). The germline V gene has CDR1 SGDLS and CDR2 YYNGEE. V gave up 3 bases and J gave up 3 bases, with 13 bases separating them. The CDR3 is made up of 14 amino acids. In DNA form, the CDR3 reads TGTGCCAGCAGCGCCGGGGACTCACGCTACGAGCAGTACTTC. Protein sequence: CASSAGDSRYEQYF.

This clone was seen a handful of times. The chain combines TRBV4-2 with TRBJ1-5; 8 bases are a match to TRBD1. Trimming at V came to 1 base and at J to 6 bases, leaving 5 bases not matched to a gene. From germline, CDR1 is LGHNA and CDR2 YNFKEQ. The CDR3 extends over 15 amino acids. The CDR3 nucleotides read TGTGCCAGCAGCCAAGGAGGACAGGGCGGTCAGCCCCAGCATTTT. This sequence encodes CASSQGGQGGQPQHF.